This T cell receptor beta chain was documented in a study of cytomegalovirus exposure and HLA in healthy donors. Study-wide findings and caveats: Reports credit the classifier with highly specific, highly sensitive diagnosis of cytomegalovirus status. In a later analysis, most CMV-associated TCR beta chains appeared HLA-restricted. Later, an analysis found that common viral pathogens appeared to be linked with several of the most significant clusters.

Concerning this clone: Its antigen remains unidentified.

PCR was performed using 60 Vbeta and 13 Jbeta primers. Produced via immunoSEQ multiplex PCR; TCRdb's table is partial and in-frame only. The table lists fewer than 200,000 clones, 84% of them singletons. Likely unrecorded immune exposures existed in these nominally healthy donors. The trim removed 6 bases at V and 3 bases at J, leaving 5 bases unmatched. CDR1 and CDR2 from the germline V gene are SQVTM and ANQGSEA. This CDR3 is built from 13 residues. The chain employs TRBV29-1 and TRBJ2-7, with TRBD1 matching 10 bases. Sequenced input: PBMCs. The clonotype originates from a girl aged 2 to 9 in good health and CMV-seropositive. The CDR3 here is CSVSRDRGYEQYF. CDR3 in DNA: TGCAGCGTGAGCCGGGACAGGGGCTACGAGCAGTACTTC.